These 29 T cell receptor beta chains originate from one sample sequenced in a study of monozygotic twins with inflammatory bowel disease. TCRdb re-called the 5' RACE reads and gives one entry per CDR3 protein, without DNA. In total, the table holds 200,000 to 250,000 distinct CDR3 sequences. Material for sequencing was blood. The receptors stem from a human donor with ulcerative colitis or Crohn's disease, or a healthy co-twin of an affected twin (not recorded which).

The chain links TRBV29-1 to TRBJ2-1; the TCRdb call, TRBD2, lacks DNA for checking. The germline CDR1 and CDR2 sequences are SQVTM and ANQGSEA. The CDR3 spans 15 residues. The chain's CDR3 is CSVRDTSDLGNEQFF.

The chain carries TRBV4-3 and TRBJ2-7; the TCRdb D gene call, TRBD1, has no DNA to confirm it. Germline V gene sequence: CDR1 LGHNA, CDR2 YSLEER. This CDR3 comprises 14 residues. The CDR3 loop is CASSQGTGSWEQYF.

CDR3 region: CASSLFGGSNNEQFF. V is TRBV11-3 and J is TRBJ2-1; no DNA is available, so the TRBD1 call from TCRdb remains unchecked. The germline CDR1 and CDR2 sequences are SGHNT and YENEEA. This CDR3 is 15 amino acids long.

This chain uses TRBV7-8 with TRBJ2-5; the TCRdb call, TRBD2, lacks DNA for checking. This CDR3 has 16 amino acids. CDR1 SGHVS and CDR2 FQNEAQ come from the germline V gene. The CDR3 loop is CASSFPTSGVQETQYF.

The rearrangement joins TRBV7-2 to TRBJ2-3; with no DNA, the TCRdb D assignment of TRBD2 cannot be verified. The CDR3 sequence is 19 residues long. Germline loops: CDR1 SGHTA, CDR2 FQGNSA. The CDR3 protein is CASSLALASGGVSTDTQYF.

The V call is TRBV21-1, the J call TRBJ2-7. TRBV21-1 has pseudogene status. The CDR3 sequence is 13 residues long. Here the CDR3 reads CATPWCIPYEQYF.

This chain joins TRBV3-1 and TRBJ2-5; the TCRdb call, TRBD1, lacks DNA for checking. From germline, CDR1 is LGHDT and CDR2 YNNKEL (reference sequence). The CDR3 sequence is 14 residues long. The CDR3: CASSQDGGQETQYF.

This sequence joins TRBV6-2 or TRBV6-3 and TRBJ2-1. The CDR3 loop spans 15 amino acids. Germline V gene sequence: CDR1 MNHEY, CDR2 SVGEGT. The CDR3 sequence: CASVGIGVSYNEQFF.

The chain couples TRBV10-3 to TRBJ1-6; TCRdb outputs TRBD1, but without DNA this stays unchecked. The CDR3 sequence is 15 residues long. CDR1 is ENHRY and CDR2 is SYGVKD in the germline V gene. The CDR3 reads CAISETGGYNSPLHF.

This chain uses TRBV18 with TRBJ2-2. The CDR3 is 15 amino acids. Germline V lookup: CDR1 KGHSH, CDR2 LQKENI. Here the CDR3 reads CASSPSAANTGELFF. Filled out from reference TRBV18 and TRBJ2-2, the complete variable domain reads NAGVMQNPRHLVRRRGQEARLRCSPMKGHSHVYWYRQLPEEGLKFMVYLQKENIIDESGMPKERFSAEFPKEGPSILRIQQVVRGDSAAYFCASSPSAANTGELFFGEGSRLTVL.

The rearrangement joins TRBV11-2 to TRBJ2-5; TCRdb proposes TRBD1, but this gene call is untestable without DNA. The CDR3 extends over 15 amino acids. Germline lookup yields CDR1 SGHAT and CDR2 FQNNGV. The CDR3 here is CASSLGGGAGETQYF. The complete variable domain, with remaining parts taken from reference TRBV11-2 and TRBJ2-5, reads EAGVAQSPRYKIIEKRQSVAFWCNPISGHATLYWYQQILGQGPKLLIQFQNNGVVDDSQLPKDRFSAERLKGVDSTLKIQPAKLEDSAVYLCASSLGGGAGETQYFGPGTRLLVL.

V gene TRBV5-1 combines with J gene TRBJ1-5; TCRdb gives TRBD1 as the D gene, but with no DNA this cannot be confirmed. The CDR3 runs to 15 residues. CDR1 and CDR2 from the germline V gene are SGHRS and YFSETQ. CDR3 region: CASSLSGVANQPQHF.

This chain uses TRBV5-4 with TRBJ1-2; checking the TCRdb D call of TRBD1 is not possible without DNA. Germline V gene lookup returns CDR1 SGHNT and CDR2 YYREEE (reference sequence). This CDR3 comprises 16 residues. CDR3 residues: CASSLMIGGAPYGYTF.

The J gene is TRBJ1-2, the V gene TRBV7-9; TCRdb's D gene call, TRBD1, goes unchecked for lack of DNA. Germline lookup yields CDR1 SEHNR and CDR2 FQNEAQ (reference sequence). There are 15 residues in the CDR3. The CDR3 spells CASSSDRASNYGYTF.

The chain recombines TRBV29-1 with TRBJ1-1. Per germline, CDR1 SQVTM and CDR2 ANQGSEA. The CDR3 sequence is 12 residues long. CDR3 loop: CSVVHMNTEAFF.

The chain employs TRBV7-2 and TRBJ1-3. The CDR3 spans 14 residues. Germline CDR1 is SGHTA and CDR2 is FQGNSA. This CDR3 reads CASSLSPSGNTIYF.

CDR3 region: CASSYYGGNEQFF. The rearrangement uses TRBV6-5 and TRBJ2-1; TCRdb designates TRBD1, a call that cannot be tested without DNA. CDR3 length: 13 residues. Per the germline V gene, CDR1 is MNHEY and CDR2 is SVGAGI.

The chain links TRBV7-9 to TRBJ2-1; the TRBD2 assignment by TCRdb is unverifiable without DNA. The germline V gene has CDR1 SEHNR and CDR2 FQNEAQ (reference sequence). There are 16 residues in the CDR3. CDR3 sequence: CASKSRDLSPYNEQFF.

The J gene is TRBJ2-3, the V gene TRBV20-1; TCRdb reports TRBD1, a call that lacks DNA to check it against. Germline V gene data show CDR1 as DFQATT and CDR2 as SNEGSKA (reference sequence). This CDR3 contains 14 residues. The CDR3 protein is CSARPGSSIETQYF.

The chain has TRBV7-6 and TRBJ2-7; lacking DNA, the TRBD1 call made by TCRdb goes unchecked. The CDR3 spans 13 residues. Germline loops: CDR1 SGHVS, CDR2 FNYEAQ. The CDR3 reads CASSLGTGTGLIF. The complete variable domain, with remaining parts taken from reference TRBV7-6 and TRBJ2-7, reads GAGVSQSPRYKVTKRGQDVALRCDPISGHVSLYWYRQALGQGPEFLTYFNYEAQQDKSGLPNDRFSAERPEGSISTLTIQRTEQRDSAMYRCASSLGTGTGLIFGPGTRLTVT.

The CDR3 loop is CASSYEGRADTQYF. The gene calls are TRBV6-5 and TRBJ2-3; absent DNA, TCRdb's TRBD1 call cannot be checked. This CDR3 contains 14 residues. Per germline, CDR1 MNHEY and CDR2 SVGAGI.

The CDR3 loop reads CSVGQGFDQPQHF. The chain couples TRBV29-1 to TRBJ1-5; TCRdb's D call, TRBD1, is unchecked because there is no DNA. Germline values: CDR1 SQVTM, CDR2 ANQGSEA. This CDR3 has 13 amino acids.

The CDR3 loop reads CSAAFWGSEQYF. The chain is built from TRBV20-1 and TRBJ2-7; with no DNA, the TCRdb D assignment of TRBD1 cannot be verified. Germline V CDR1 and CDR2: DFQATT, SNEGSKA (reference sequence). The CDR3 has 12 residues.

The chain has TRBV5-1 and TRBJ2-1; TCRdb's D call of TRBD1 is untestable without DNA. The CDR3 spans 14 residues. Germline V lookup: CDR1 SGHRS, CDR2 YFSETQ. Here the CDR3 reads CASSPDRPNNEQFF.

The rearrangement uses TRBV5-1 and TRBJ2-7; TCRdb outputs TRBD1, but without DNA this stays unchecked. CDR1 and CDR2 from the germline V gene are SGHRS and YFSETQ. This CDR3 is built from 15 residues. This CDR3 is CASSLATQGFNEQYF.

The chain links TRBV7-2 to TRBJ1-2; TCRdb names TRBD1, which stays unverified in the absence of DNA. The length of the CDR3 is 15 residues. Germline assignment: CDR1 SGHTA and CDR2 FQGNSA. The CDR3 sequence: CASSSNVLGGYGYTF. Combining the CDR3 with reference TRBV7-2 and TRBJ1-2 gives the whole variable domain GAGVSQSPSNKVTEKGKDVELRCDPISGHTALYWYRQSLGQGLEFLIYFQGNSAPDKSGLPSDRFSAERTGGSVSTLTIQRTQQEDSAVYLCASSSNVLGGYGYTFGSGTRLTVV.

The chain uses TRBV19 and TRBJ1-1. There are 14 residues in the CDR3. Germline CDR1 reads LNHDA; CDR2 reads SQIVND (reference sequence). CDR3 in amino acids: CASSIGQENTEAFF.

The CDR3 sequence is CASSLLEGEPNEQYF. The chain carries TRBV5-5 and TRBJ2-7; TCRdb reports TRBD2, a call that lacks DNA to check it against. Germline values: CDR1 SGHKS, CDR2 YYEKEE (reference sequence). The CDR3 runs to 15 residues.

The chain employs TRBV20-1 and TRBJ1-3; the D call of TRBD1 rests on TCRdb alone, since no DNA is present to check it. CDR1 and CDR2 (germline): DFQATT, SNEGSKA (reference sequence). This CDR3 comprises 16 residues. CDR3 loop: CSARARGAGSGNTIYF.